The clone carrying this T cell receptor (beta chain) was detected many times. This entry is derived from a study of T cells after yellow fever vaccination. TCRdb processed the 5' RACE reads anew with MiXCR; each CDR3 protein has one entry. The sample contains fewer than 350,000 distinct CDR3 sequences, 7.5% to 9% of which appear only once. The sequencing used PBMCs, collected on the day of the first yellow fever vaccination. The receptor's source is a man between 18 and 35 years old who received the YFV17D yellow fever vaccine.

The CDR3 region has the DNA TGCGCCAGCAGCATTAGACTAGCGGGGACTACTACAGATACGCAGTATTTT. Its protein product is CASSIRLAGTTTDTQYF. The chain joins TRBV5-1 to TRBJ2-3; 11 bases line up with TRBD2. The CDR3 totals 17 residues. Looked up from germline, CDR1 is SGHRS and CDR2 is YFSETQ. V lost 4 bases and J lost 3; bases outside the gene matches: 10. Filled out from reference TRBV5-1 and TRBJ2-3, the complete variable domain reads KAGVTQTPRYLIKTRGQQVTLSCSPISGHRSVSWYQQTPGQGLQFLFEYFSETQRNKGNFPGRFSGRQFSNSRSEMNVSTLELGDSALYLCASSIRLAGTTTDTQYFGPGTRLTVL.